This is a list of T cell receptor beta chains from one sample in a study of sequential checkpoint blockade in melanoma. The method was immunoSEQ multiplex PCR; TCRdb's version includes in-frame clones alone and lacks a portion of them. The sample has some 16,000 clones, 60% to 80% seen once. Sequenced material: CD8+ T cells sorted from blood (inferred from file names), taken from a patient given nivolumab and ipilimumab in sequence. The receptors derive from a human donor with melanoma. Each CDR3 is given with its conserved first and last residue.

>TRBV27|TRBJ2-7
CASSLSTSGGLTYEQYF
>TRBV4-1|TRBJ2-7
CASSQGSGFSYEQYF
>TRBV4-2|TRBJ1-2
CASSAGETGGYTF
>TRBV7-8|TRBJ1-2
CASSSKQGGQYRYTF
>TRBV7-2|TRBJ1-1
CASSLYLGRNTEAFF
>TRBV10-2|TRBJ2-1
CASSWTSSYNEQFF
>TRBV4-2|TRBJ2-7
CASSQGEGSIYEQYF
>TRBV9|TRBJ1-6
CASSAGDRNSPLHF
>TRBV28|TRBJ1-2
CASSYREDYGYTF
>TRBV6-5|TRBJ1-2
CASSLRDRGNYGYTF
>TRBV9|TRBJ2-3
CASSPRLAASTDTQYF
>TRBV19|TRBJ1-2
CASSITNRGVKDGYTF
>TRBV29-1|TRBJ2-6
CSVEASGSSGANVLTF
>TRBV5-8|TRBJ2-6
CASSSPQGANVLTF
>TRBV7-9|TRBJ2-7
CASSSPGTSFHEQYF
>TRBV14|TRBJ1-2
CASSRGTAYGYTF
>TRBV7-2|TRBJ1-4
CASSPDRGANEKLFF
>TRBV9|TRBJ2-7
CASSVGGRSYEQYF
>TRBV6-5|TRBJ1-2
CASSYSAGLYGYTF
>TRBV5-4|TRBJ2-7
CASSLRTGGYEQYF
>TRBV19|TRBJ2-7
CASSINRGPYEQYF
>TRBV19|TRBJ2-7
CASSSRGTYEQYF
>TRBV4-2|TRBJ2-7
CASSQVGEFYEQYF
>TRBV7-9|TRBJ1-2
CASSLEPGQGSIRGYTF